A selection of T cell receptor beta chains follows, all from one sample in a study of tumor-infiltrating lymphocytes in primary liver carcinoma. TCRdb ran MiXCR on the multiplex PCR reads and lists one entry per CDR3 protein. The table has 40,000 to 60,000 distinct CDR3 sequences, about 73% seen once. Specimen: liver tumor tissue from sampling region 3. The receptors shown here come from a man in his forties or fifties with primary liver carcinoma and hepatitis B virus infection. Each CDR3 is given with its conserved first and last residue. The order of the fields is V gene, clone size, J gene, D gene, CDR3 protein, CDR3 DNA. The D gene is left open where the match is weak. Clone size is given for some rows only: seen once, a few or many times, or a class if the clone is expanded.

>TRBV14|few|TRBJ2-3|TRBD2
CASSQGTSGIDTRYF
TGTGCCAGCAGCCAAGGGACCAGCGGGATAGATACGCGGTATTTT
>TRBV24-1|.|TRBJ2-1|.
CATSDLVGIGKQFF
TGTGCCACCAGTGACTTAGTTGGGATCGGGAAGCAATTCTTC
>TRBV11-2|.|TRBJ2-1|.
CASGPEYNEHFF
TGTGCCAGCGGCCCTGAGTACAATGAGCACTTCTTC
>TRBV4-1|.|TRBJ2-1|.
CASSQAPLVEQFF
TGCGCCAGCAGCCAAGCCCCCCTGGTGGAGCAGTTCTTC
>TRBV12-3/TRBV12-4|.|TRBJ2-1|TRBD2
CASSPFGLAGGDEQFF
TGTGCCAGCAGCCCCTTCGGACTAGCGGGGGGCGATGAGCAGTTTTTC
>TRBV11-2|.|TRBJ2-5|.
CARSRDSAHQETQYF
TGTGCCAGATCCCGGGACTCGGCCCACCAAGAGACCCAGTACTTC
>TRBV5-1|.|TRBJ2-7|TRBD2
CAISLTSWQAYEQYF
TGCGCCATCAGCTTGACTAGCTGGCAGGCCTACGAGCAGTACTTC
>TRBV5-1|.|TRBJ1-1|.
CASTLGGSLTEAFF
TGCGCCAGCACCTTGGGGGGGAGCTTGACTGAAGCTTTCTTT
>TRBV11-2|.|TRBJ2-1|.
CATGQEQPSYNEQPF
TGTGCCACCGGGCAAGAGCAGCCATCTTACAATGAGCAGCCCTTC
>TRBV11-2|large|TRBJ2-2|.
CASSGWSAGELFF
TGTGCCAGCAGCGGGTGGTCAGCCGGGGAGCTGTTTTTT
>TRBV11-2|.|TRBJ2-7|.
CASSLLWGNKYF
TGTGCCAGCAGCCTCCTGTGGGGCAACAAGTACTTC
>TRBV6-1|many|TRBJ2-4|.
CASLGPPENIQYF
TGTGCCAGCCTCGGCCCCCCGGAAAACATTCAGTACTTC
>TRBV29-1|.|TRBJ2-1|TRBD1
CSVPTDAGTGVWDEQFF
TGCAGCGTTCCCACAGATGCCGGGACAGGGGTCTGGGATGAGCAGTTCTTC
>TRBV29-1|.|TRBJ2-7|.
CSTGRGNNGEQYF
TGTAGCACCGGGCGGGGCAATAATGGCGAGCAGTACTTC
>TRBV5-1|.|TRBJ2-2|.
CVSSFRTTNTGELFF
TGCGTCAGCAGCTTCAGGACGACGAACACCGGGGAGCTGTTTTTT
>TRBV28|.|TRBJ2-7|TRBD1
CASSSRDSRDWSSYEQYF
TGTGCCAGCAGTTCCCGGGACAGTAGAGACTGGAGCTCCTACGAGCAGTACTTC
>TRBV2|many|TRBJ2-6|.
CASSDISGANVLTF
TGTGCCAGCAGTGACATCTCTGGGGCCAACGTCCTGACTTTC
>TRBV30|many|TRBJ1-4|.
CAWSHPEEKLFF
TGTGCCTGGAGTCACCCAGAGGAAAAACTGTTTTTT
>TRBV19|.|TRBJ1-1|TRBD1
CASRGQGGTEAFF
TGTGCCAGTAGAGGACAGGGGGGCACTGAAGCTTTCTTT
>TRBV12-3/TRBV12-4|many|TRBJ2-2|.
CASSSRHPPGELFF
TGTGCCAGCAGTTCCCGACACCCTCCCGGGGAGCTGTTTTTT
>TRBV7-8|.|TRBJ2-1|TRBD1
CASSPSGDRGYNEQSF
TGTGCCAGCAGCCCGTCCGGGGACAGGGGGTACAATGAACAGTCCTTC
>TRBV29-1|once|TRBJ1-4|.
CSIEKDSNEKLFF
TGCAGCATCGAGAAGGACAGTAACGAAAAACTGTTTTTT
>TRBV28|many|TRBJ2-5|TRBD1
CASSGDRGTSQYF
TGTGCCAGCAGTGGGGACAGGGGAACCTCCCAGTACTTC
>TRBV6-5|.|TRBJ2-1|TRBD1
CASSWHDRGNERFF
TGTGCCAGCAGTTGGCACGACAGGGGCAATGAGCGGTTCTTC
>TRBV6-2/TRBV6-3|once|TRBJ2-6|.
CASSYTSGVNVPTF
TGTGCCAGCAGTTACACCTCTGGCGTCAACGTCCCGACTTTC
>TRBV5-5|many|TRBJ2-7|TRBD2
CASSWGLAGEQYF
TGTGCCAGCAGCTGGGGACTAGCGGGGGAGCAGTACTTC
>TRBV29-1|once|TRBJ2-2|.
CNAWRVNTGELFF
TGCAACGCGTGGCGGGTAAACACCGGGGAGCTGTTTTTC
>TRBV6-5|.|TRBJ2-1|.
CTSSYSSTGRSRKFF
TGTACCAGTAGTTACTCTAGTACTGGCAGGAGTCGGAAGTTCTTC
>TRBV11-2|.|TRBJ2-3|TRBD2
CARGLTTSGRAGRGTQYF
TGTGCCAGAGGCTTAACTACTAGCGGGAGGGCGGGGCGAGGTACGCAGTATTTT
>TRBV12-3/TRBV12-4|.|TRBJ2-2|.
CARSRRSGELFF
TGTGCCAGGAGTCGTAGGTCCGGGGAGCTGTTTTTT
>TRBV6-2/TRBV6-3|many|TRBJ2-1|TRBD2
CASSYNLAGVGNEQFF
TGTGCCAGCAGTTACAACCTAGCGGGAGTCGGTAATGAGCAGTTCTTC
>TRBV29-1|.|TRBJ2-1|.
CSACGGTYNEQFF
TGCAGCGCCTGCGGCGGTACCTACAATGAGCAGTTCTTC
>TRBV7-9|many|TRBJ2-1|.
CASSLSQGRDEQFF
TGTGCCAGCAGCTTATCCCAGGGACGGGATGAGCAGTTCTTC
>TRBV28|many|TRBJ1-2|.
CASRRESYTF
TGTGCCAGCAGGAGGGAGAGCTACACCTTC
>TRBV7-9|many|TRBJ2-1|TRBD2
CASSFAGGPSEQFF
TGTGCCAGCAGCTTTGCGGGAGGGCCAAGTGAGCAGTTCTTC
>TRBV11-2|.|TRBJ2-2|.
CTSRMVVGVSGELFF
TGTACCAGCAGGATGGTAGTGGGAGTATCCGGGGAGTTGTTTTTT
>TRBV5-6|many|TRBJ2-5|TRBD2
CASNLLAGVETQYF
TGTGCCAGCAACCTACTAGCGGGAGTGGAGACCCAGTACTTC
>TRBV11-1|.|TRBJ2-1|.
CASGLSYNEQFF
TGTGCTAGCGGACTCTCCTACAATGAGCAGTTCTTC
>TRBV28|.|TRBJ1-4|.
CASSPPGHGVANEKVFF
TGTGCCAGCAGTCCCCCCGGACATGGGGTGGCTAATGAAAAAGTGTTTTTT
>TRBV29-1|once|TRBJ2-7|.
CSVGRSTTSYDQYF
TGCAGCGTTGGAAGGTCAACCACCTCCTACGATCAATACTTC
>TRBV4-1|.|TRBJ2-7|TRBD1
CASSLGTGDHYEQYF
TGCGCCAGCAGCCTCGGGACAGGGGACCACTACGAGCAGTACTTC
>TRBV7-3|.|TRBJ2-1|.
CASSLTGDSYNEQFF
TGTGCCAGCAGCTTAACAGGGGACTCCTACAATGAGCAGTTCTTC
>TRBV28|.|TRBJ2-1|TRBD2
CASSLHYGLARIDAQFF
TGTGCCAGCAGTCTACACTATGGACTAGCGAGGATAGATGCGCAGTTCTTC
>TRBV6-5|.|TRBJ1-2|.
CASGDPVKRNYGYTF
TGTGCCAGTGGAGATCCCGTGAAGAGGAACTATGGCTACACCTTC
>TRBV6-6|.|TRBJ2-3|TRBD2
CASSWGGFGTDTQYF
TGTGCCAGCAGCTGGGGGGGATTTGGCACAGATACGCAGTATTTT
>TRBV11-2|few|TRBJ2-1|TRBD2
CVSSPRTSGSYNEQFF
TGTGTCAGCAGCCCTCGAACTAGCGGGTCCTACAATGAGCAGTTCTTC
>TRBV30|.|TRBJ2-2|.
CAWSVQRDTGKLFF
TGTGCCTGGAGTGTTCAGAGGGACACCGGGAAGCTGTTTTTT
>TRBV6-5|.|TRBJ2-7|TRBD2
CASSYREGRYVQYF
TGTGCCAGTAGCTACCGGGAGGGCCGGTACGTGCAGTACTTC
>TRBV10-2|.|TRBJ2-1|.
CASSESGVGHGELLF
TGCGCCAGCAGTGAATCCGGTGTCGGGCACGGTGAGCTGCTCTTC
>TRBV15|.|TRBJ1-5|.
CATSSGDTRNQPQHF
TGTGCCACCAGCAGCGGGGACACACGCAATCAGCCCCAGCATTTT
>TRBV6-6|.|TRBJ2-2|.
CASSNSVGAGELFF
TGTGCCAGCAGCAATAGCGTGGGTGCCGGAGAGCTGTTTTTT
>TRBV6-1|.|TRBJ2-2|.
CASKTWSDAGELFF
TGTGCCAGCAAGACATGGAGCGACGCCGGGGAGCTGTTTTTT
>TRBV7-2|few|TRBJ1-5|TRBD1
CASSTTGDHNQPQHF
TGTGCCAGCAGCACTACAGGGGATCACAATCAGCCCCAGCATTTT
>TRBV11-2|few|TRBJ2-7|TRBD1
CASSLVGGLGYEQYF
TGTGCCAGCAGCTTAGTAGGGGGCCTCGGCTACGAGCAATACTTC